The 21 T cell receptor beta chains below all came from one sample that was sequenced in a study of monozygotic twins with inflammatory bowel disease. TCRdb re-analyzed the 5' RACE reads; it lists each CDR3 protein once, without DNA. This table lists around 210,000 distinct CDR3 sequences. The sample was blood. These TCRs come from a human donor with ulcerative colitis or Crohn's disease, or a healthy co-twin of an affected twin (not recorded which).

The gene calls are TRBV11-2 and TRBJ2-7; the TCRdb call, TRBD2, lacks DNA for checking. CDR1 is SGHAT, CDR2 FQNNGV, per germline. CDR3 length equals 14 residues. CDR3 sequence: CASSVTSGVYEQYF.

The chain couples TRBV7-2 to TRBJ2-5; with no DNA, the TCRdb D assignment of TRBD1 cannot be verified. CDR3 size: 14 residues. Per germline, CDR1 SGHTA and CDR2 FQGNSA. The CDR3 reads CASSSTRQQETQYF. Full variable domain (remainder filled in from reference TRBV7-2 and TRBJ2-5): GAGVSQSPSNKVTEKGKDVELRCDPISGHTALYWYRQSLGQGLEFLIYFQGNSAPDKSGLPSDRFSAERTGGSVSTLTIQRTQQEDSAVYLCASSSTRQQETQYFGPGTRLLVL.

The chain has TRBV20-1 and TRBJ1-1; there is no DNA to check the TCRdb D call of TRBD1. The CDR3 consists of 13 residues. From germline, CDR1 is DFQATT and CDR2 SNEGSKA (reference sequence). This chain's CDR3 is CSGAQGPNTEAFF.

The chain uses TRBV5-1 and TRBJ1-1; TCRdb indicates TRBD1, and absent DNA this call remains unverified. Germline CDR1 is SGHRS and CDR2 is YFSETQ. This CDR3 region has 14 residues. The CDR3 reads CASSSQGMNTEAFF.

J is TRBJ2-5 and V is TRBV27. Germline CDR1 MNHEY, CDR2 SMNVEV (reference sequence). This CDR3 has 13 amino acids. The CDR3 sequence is CASSSSDGETQYF.

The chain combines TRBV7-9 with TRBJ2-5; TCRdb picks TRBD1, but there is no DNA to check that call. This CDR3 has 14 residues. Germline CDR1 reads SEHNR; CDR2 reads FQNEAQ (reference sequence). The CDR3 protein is CASAGQGSTETQYF.

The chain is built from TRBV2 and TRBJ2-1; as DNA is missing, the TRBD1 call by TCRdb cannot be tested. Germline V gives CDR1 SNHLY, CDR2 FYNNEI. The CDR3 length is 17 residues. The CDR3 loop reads CASSALSGTGINNEQFF.

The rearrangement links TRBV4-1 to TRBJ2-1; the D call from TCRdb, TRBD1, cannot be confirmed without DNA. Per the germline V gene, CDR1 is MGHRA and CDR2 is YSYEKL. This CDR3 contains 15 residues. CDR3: CASSQNRVAYNEQFF.

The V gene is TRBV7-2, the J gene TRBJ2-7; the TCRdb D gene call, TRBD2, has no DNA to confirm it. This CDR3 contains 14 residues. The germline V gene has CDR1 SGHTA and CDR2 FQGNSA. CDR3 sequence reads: CASSPRAFSYEQYF.

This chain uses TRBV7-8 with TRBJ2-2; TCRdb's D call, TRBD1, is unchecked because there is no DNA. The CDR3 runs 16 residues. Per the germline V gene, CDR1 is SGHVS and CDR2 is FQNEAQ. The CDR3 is CASSSGGTGNTGELFF.

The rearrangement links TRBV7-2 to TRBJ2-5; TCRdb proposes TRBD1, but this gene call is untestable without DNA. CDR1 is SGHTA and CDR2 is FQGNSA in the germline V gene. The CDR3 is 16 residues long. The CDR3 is CASSLVGAGAGETQYF.

The CDR3 region is CSVVSGVKGKLLF. This sequence joins TRBV29-1 and TRBJ1-4; TCRdb names TRBD1, which stays unverified in the absence of DNA. The germline V gene has CDR1 SQVTM and CDR2 ANQGSEA. The CDR3 contains 13 residues.

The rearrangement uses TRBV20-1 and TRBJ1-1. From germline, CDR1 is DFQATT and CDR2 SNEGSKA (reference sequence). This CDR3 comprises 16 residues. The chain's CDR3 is CSVPRAGVSWNTEAFF.

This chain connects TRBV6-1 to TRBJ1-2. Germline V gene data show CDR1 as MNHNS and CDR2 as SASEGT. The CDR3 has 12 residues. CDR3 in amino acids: CASIGLSDGYTF.

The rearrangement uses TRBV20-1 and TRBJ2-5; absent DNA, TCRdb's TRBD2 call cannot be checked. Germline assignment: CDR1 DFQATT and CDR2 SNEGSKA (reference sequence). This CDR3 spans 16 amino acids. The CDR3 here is CSASPLGLVGQETQYF.

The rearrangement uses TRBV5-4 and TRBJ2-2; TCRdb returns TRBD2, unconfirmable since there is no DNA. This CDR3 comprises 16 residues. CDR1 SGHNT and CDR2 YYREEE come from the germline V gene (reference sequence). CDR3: CASSTGTSGATGELFF.

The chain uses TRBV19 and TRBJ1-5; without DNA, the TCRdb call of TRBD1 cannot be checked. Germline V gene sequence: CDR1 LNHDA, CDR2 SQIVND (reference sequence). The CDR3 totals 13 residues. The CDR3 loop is CASSGQQHQPQHF.

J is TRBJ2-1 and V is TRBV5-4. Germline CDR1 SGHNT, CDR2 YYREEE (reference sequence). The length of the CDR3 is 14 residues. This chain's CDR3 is CALGDRSSYNEQFF.

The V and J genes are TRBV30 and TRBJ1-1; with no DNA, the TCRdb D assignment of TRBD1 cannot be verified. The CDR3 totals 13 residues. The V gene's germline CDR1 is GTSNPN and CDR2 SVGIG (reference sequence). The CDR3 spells CAWLRPGSTEAFF. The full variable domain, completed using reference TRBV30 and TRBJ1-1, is SQTIHQWPATLVQPVGSPLSLECTVEGTSNPNLYWYRQAAGRGLQLLFYSVGIGQISSEVPQNLSASRPQDRQFILSSKKLLLSDSGFYLCAWLRPGSTEAFFGQGTRLTVV.

This CDR3 reads CSARRSGAGGYTF. This sequence joins TRBV20-1 and TRBJ1-2; TCRdb returns TRBD1, unconfirmable since there is no DNA. The germline V gene has CDR1 DFQATT and CDR2 SNEGSKA (reference sequence). The CDR3 length is 13 residues.

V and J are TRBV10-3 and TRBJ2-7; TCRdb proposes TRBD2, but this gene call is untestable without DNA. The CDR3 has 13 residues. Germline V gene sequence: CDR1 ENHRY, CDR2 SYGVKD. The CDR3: CAISETSGSEQYF.